Below are 15 T cell receptor beta chains sequenced from a single sample in a study of T cell repertoires in aging, cancer and after chemotherapy. The template was genomic DNA from peripheral blood, not RNA. Rearranged V-D-J TRB sequences were amplified with a mixed TRB-A/B primer pool. TCRdb redid the calling of the multiplex PCR reads with MiXCR, one entry per CDR3 protein. The sample yields around 13,000 distinct CDR3 sequences, roughly a third seen once. What was sequenced was blood. Receptors were obtained from a human donor in good health. The donor label of this sample is uncertain.

The genes are TRBV27 and TRBJ1-2, with D maybe TRBD1 (6 bases). The V gene lost 3 bases and the J gene lost 8 bases, with 13 bases spanning the gap. Germline-derived CDR1 and CDR2 are MNHEY and SMNVEV (reference sequence). This CDR3 region has 13 residues. DNA of the CDR3: TGTGCCAGCAGTTTTCATCAGGGACAAGGCTACACCTTC. As protein: CASSFHQGQGYTF.

This clonotype was detected only a few times. The rearrangement links TRBV29-1 to TRBJ1-2, with TRBD1 matching 7 bases. There are 15 residues in the CDR3. The germline V gene has CDR1 SQVTM and CDR2 ANQGSEA. The junction had 10 bases not matched to a gene; V was cut back by 4 bases and J by 2 bases. CDR3 amino acids: CSVVGLGGFNYGYTF. In nucleotides, the CDR3 is TGCAGCGTTGTGGGTCTAGGGGGCTTCAACTATGGCTACACCTTC.

The J gene is TRBJ2-1, the V gene TRBV6-6, with TRBD2 matching 9 bases. The CDR3 is 14 residues long. The V gene's germline CDR1 is MNHNY and CDR2 SVGAGI (reference sequence). V lost 5 bases, J lost 4 bases, and 3 bases stayed unmatched. The CDR3: CASSGTSSYNEQFF. CDR3 coding DNA: TGTGCCAGCAGTGGGACTAGCTCGTACAATGAGCAGTTCTTC.

The chain has TRBV12-3 or TRBV12-4 and TRBJ2-5; D is undetermined. Trimming pared 7 bases from V and 5 bases from J, leaving 8 bases between. This CDR3 is 11 amino acids long. In nucleotides, the CDR3 is TGTGCCAGCACCTATCGGGAGACCCAGTACTTC. Amino acid sequence: CASTYRETQYF.

The rearrangement uses TRBV30 and TRBJ1-2; 7 positions match TRBD1. This CDR3 comprises 14 residues. After removal of 1 base from V and 4 bases from J, the junction contained 6 bases not matched to a gene. The germline V gene encodes CDR1 GTSNPN and CDR2 SVGIG (reference sequence). CDR3 sequence: CAWSEGARAYGYTF. As DNA, the CDR3 is TGTGCCTGGAGTGAGGGGGCCCGGGCCTATGGCTACACCTTC.

This chain connects TRBV19 to TRBJ1-1; a possible D gene is TRBD1 (5 bases). The CDR3 is 13 residues long. Germline V gene sequence: CDR1 LNHDA, CDR2 SQIVND (reference sequence). Trimming pared 7 bases from V and 3 bases from J, leaving 12 bases between. The CDR3 region is CASTGDPDTEAFF. The CDR3 DNA reads as TGTGCCAGTACTGGGGACCCGGACACTGAAGCTTTCTTT.

This clonotype was seen more than once but under ten times. V gene TRBV15 combines with J gene TRBJ1-4; 9 nucleotides agree with TRBD1. The CDR3 consists of 14 residues. Germline V gives CDR1 LNHNV, CDR2 YYDKDF (reference sequence). Trimming removed 7 bases from V and 8 bases from J; junction bases left unmatched: 8. CDR3 sequence reads: CATIDRGSREKLFF. In nucleotides, the CDR3 is TGTGCCACCATCGACAGGGGGTCTCGGGAAAAACTGTTTTTT.

This chain connects TRBV12-3 or TRBV12-4 to TRBJ2-3; unclear D gene. V dropped 6 bases and J dropped 7 bases, with 8 bases sitting between them. The CDR3 totals 11 residues. This CDR3 is CASRLRNTQYF. DNA of the CDR3: TGTGCCAGCAGGCTAAGGAATACGCAGTATTTT.

The chain has TRBV18 and TRBJ1-1; weak D call: TRBD1 (6 bases). V was shortened by 6 bases and J by 6 bases, with 14 bases between the two germline ends. The V gene's germline CDR1 is KGHSH and CDR2 LQKENI. CDR3 length: 13 residues. CDR3: CASSLGGGPEAFF. As DNA, the CDR3 is TGTGCCAGCTCCCTGGGGGGGGGCCCTGAAGCTTTCTTT.

There are a few counts of this clonotype. For the CDR3, the DNA is TGTGCCAGCAGTCTCCAGGGGCTCGACACTGAAGCTTTCTTT. Translated: CASSLQGLDTEAFF. This rearrangement joins TRBV6-5 to TRBJ1-1, with a possible D match to TRBD1 (6 bases). The germline CDR1 and CDR2 sequences are MNHEY and SVGAGI. The V gene lost 5 bases and the J gene lost 3 bases, with 13 bases spanning the gap. The CDR3 is 14 amino acids.

This clonotype was counted a few times. This chain connects TRBV6-1 to TRBJ1-1; TRBD1 matches 9 bases. V gave up 6 bases and J gave up 0 bases; unmatched junction bases: 5. The CDR3 loop spans 15 amino acids. Germline assignment: CDR1 MNHNS and CDR2 SASEGT. In DNA, the CDR3 is TGTGCCAGCAGCGCCCGGGACAGGGTGAACACTGAAGCTTTCTTT. Translating gives CASSARDRVNTEAFF.

The chain has TRBV5-6 and TRBJ2-3, with 10 bases matching TRBD2. CDR3 size: 15 residues. Germline trimming cut 3 bases from V and 6 bases from J; bases unmatched to any gene: 7. The V gene's germline CDR1 is SGHDT and CDR2 YYEEEE. This chain's CDR3 is CASSSAGGPVDTQYF. For the CDR3, the DNA is TGTGCCAGCAGCTCAGCGGGAGGGCCTGTTGATACGCAGTATTTT.

The chain uses TRBV12-3 or TRBV12-4 and TRBJ2-1, with TRBD2 matching 11 bases. The J segment lost 4 bases and the V segment lost 5 bases, leaving 19 bases of the junction unmatched. This CDR3 is built from 20 residues. In DNA, the CDR3 is TGTGCCAGCAGTCGACTGACAGGGACTACGACTAGCGGGATATACAATGAGCAGTTCTTC. Encoded protein: CASSRLTGTTTSGIYNEQFF.

This clonotype was detected only a few times. The chain recombines TRBV5-4 with TRBJ2-7; D ambiguous. Germline CDR1 is SGHNT and CDR2 is YYREEE (reference sequence). The CDR3 consists of 12 residues. Trimming left V 4 bases short and J 0 bases short, with 5 bases between. The CDR3 region is CASSPSSYEQYF. CDR3 nucleotides: TGTGCCAGCAGCCCTAGCTCCTACGAGCAGTACTTC. Looking up the rest from reference TRBV5-4 and TRBJ2-7 gives the full variable domain: ETGVTQSPTHLIKTRGQQVTLRCSSQSGHNTVSWYQQALGQGPQFIFQYYREEENGRGNFPPRFSGLQFPNYSSELNVNALELDDSALYLCASSPSSYEQYFGPGTRLTVT.

This rearrangement joins TRBV5-6 to TRBJ2-7; 12 nucleotides align to TRBD2. The germline V gene has CDR1 SGHDT and CDR2 YYEEEE. V shed 0 bases and J 7 bases; nucleotides not matched to a gene: 2. There are 14 residues in the CDR3. For the CDR3, the DNA is TGTGCCAGCAGCTTGGGTGGACTAGCGGGAGAGCAGTACTTC. Its protein is CASSLGGLAGEQYF.